The entry below describes one T cell receptor beta chain. The CDR3 length is 14 residues. CDR1 and CDR2 from the germline V gene are MNHNS and SASEGT. V was pared by 3 bases and J by 3 bases, with 9 bases between. The data stem from a study of T cell changes during pregnancy in multiple sclerosis. Libraries were prepared by immunoSEQ multiplex PCR; TCRdb keeps only in-frame clonotypes and omits some of them. The sample includes about 38,000 clones, approximately 91% seen only once; the top ten take roughly 0.38%. The genes are TRBV6-1 and TRBJ1-5, with D perhaps TRBD1 (5 bases). The receptor's source is a female donor in good health, enrolled as a control in a pregnancy study. Sequencing was performed on CD4+ T cells from peripheral blood mononuclear cells, taken after pregnancy. The CDR3 DNA reads as TGTGCCAGCAGTGACGGACACTTCAATCAGCCCCAGCATTTT. Protein sequence: CASSDGHFNQPQHF.